Listed below are T cell receptor beta chains from one sample, sequenced in a study of cytomegalovirus exposure and HLA in healthy donors. Repertoires were generated with immunoSEQ multiplex PCR, while TCRdb's copy carries only in-frame clones and drops some. Of around 150,000 clones listed, 70% to 85% are singletons. Sequencing was carried out using PBMCs. The receptors here all came from a man aged 35 to 55 in good health and CMV-seronegative. Both conserved end residues are part of each CDR3. Fields, in order: clone size, V gene, D gene, J gene, CDR3 DNA, CDR3 protein. D genes are given only for firm matches. Expanded clones get a size class; other rows say once, few or many, or leave the size out.

abundance: .; v_gene: TRBV28; d_gene: TRBD1; j_gene: TRBJ2-7; CDR3nt: TGTGCCAGCAGTCTAAGGGGGCGCACGTCCTACGAGCAGTACTTC; CDR3aa: CASSLRGRTSYEQYF
abundance: .; v_gene: TRBV11-2; d_gene: .; j_gene: TRBJ1-3; CDR3nt: TGTGCCAGCAGCGGTAACAGGGTACCCTCTGGAAACACCATATATTTT; CDR3aa: CASSGNRVPSGNTIYF
abundance: few; v_gene: TRBV21-1; d_gene: .; j_gene: TRBJ1-5; CDR3nt: TGTGCCAGCAACCCCCGGGACAGGGGGCTTCAGCCCCAGCATTTT; CDR3aa: CASNPRDRGLQPQHF
abundance: once; v_gene: TRBV19; d_gene: TRBD1; j_gene: TRBJ1-1; CDR3nt: TGTGCCAGTAGTCACTTCGACAGGGCTCAGAACACTGAAGCTTTCTTT; CDR3aa: CASSHFDRAQNTEAFF
abundance: .; v_gene: TRBV4-2; d_gene: .; j_gene: TRBJ2-1; CDR3nt: TGTGCCAGCAGCCCGACGACTAGGGATGAGCAGTTCTTC; CDR3aa: CASSPTTRDEQFF
abundance: .; v_gene: TRBV27; d_gene: TRBD2; j_gene: TRBJ2-5; CDR3nt: TGTGCCAGCAGCACTAGCGGGGGACGGCAAGAGACCCAGTACTTC; CDR3aa: CASSTSGGRQETQYF
abundance: few; v_gene: TRBV6-6; d_gene: TRBD2; j_gene: TRBJ2-1; CDR3nt: TGTGCCAGCAGTTATTCGGGAGGGAGCTCCTACAATGAGCAGTTCTTC; CDR3aa: CASSYSGGSSYNEQFF
abundance: .; v_gene: TRBV2; d_gene: TRBD1; j_gene: TRBJ2-5; CDR3nt: TGTGCCAGCAGTGGGGAACAGGGGATCCAATCCTTAGAGACCCAGTACTTC; CDR3aa: CASSGEQGIQSLETQYF
abundance: .; v_gene: TRBV5-6; d_gene: TRBD2; j_gene: TRBJ2-7; CDR3nt: TGTGCCAGCAGCTGGTCTAGCGGGAGTTACGAGCAGTACTTC; CDR3aa: CASSWSSGSYEQYF
abundance: .; v_gene: TRBV30; d_gene: .; j_gene: TRBJ1-6; CDR3nt: TGTGCCTGGAGTGAGCCAGGGCCATCCTATAATTCACCCCTCCACTTT; CDR3aa: CAWSEPGPSYNSPLHF
abundance: few; v_gene: TRBV7-3; d_gene: .; j_gene: TRBJ1-4; CDR3nt: TGTGCCAGCAGTCAAAGTCAGACAGCTTCAACTAATGAAAAACTGTTTTTT; CDR3aa: CASSQSQTASTNEKLFF
abundance: .; v_gene: TRBV6-1; d_gene: TRBD1; j_gene: TRBJ1-2; CDR3nt: TGTGCCAGCAGTCGACAGGGTACTAACTATGGCTACACCTTC; CDR3aa: CASSRQGTNYGYTF
abundance: .; v_gene: TRBV29-1; d_gene: .; j_gene: TRBJ2-1; CDR3nt: TGCAGCGTTGAGATCCGGGGATATGAGCAGTTCTTC; CDR3aa: CSVEIRGYEQFF
abundance: few; v_gene: TRBV7-9; d_gene: .; j_gene: TRBJ2-4; CDR3nt: TGTGCCAGCAGCTTAGAGGGGTTAGCCAAAAACAGTCAGTACTTC; CDR3aa: CASSLEGLAKNSQYF
abundance: .; v_gene: TRBV6-1; d_gene: TRBD1; j_gene: TRBJ2-7; CDR3nt: TGTGCCAGCAGTGAATGGGACAGCGATTCCTACGAGCAGTACTTC; CDR3aa: CASSEWDSDSYEQYF
abundance: .; v_gene: TRBV6-1; d_gene: .; j_gene: TRBJ2-2; CDR3nt: TGTGCCAGCAGTGAACATACAGGTTCGAACACCGGGGAGCTGTTTTTT; CDR3aa: CASSEHTGSNTGELFF
abundance: .; v_gene: TRBV23-1; d_gene: .; j_gene: TRBJ1-4; CDR3nt: TGCGCCAGGACAGTCGGAAATGAAAAACTGTTTTTT; CDR3aa: CARTVGNEKLFF
abundance: .; v_gene: TRBV5-1; d_gene: TRBD2; j_gene: TRBJ2-3; CDR3nt: TGCGCCAGCACCTTTCAAGGACTAGCTCAAGATACGCAGTATTTT; CDR3aa: CASTFQGLAQDTQYF
abundance: few; v_gene: TRBV4-1; d_gene: .; j_gene: TRBJ1-2; CDR3nt: TGCGCCAGCAGCCGGACTATCCAGGAAGCTTCTCGGGGCTACACCTTC; CDR3aa: CASSRTIQEASRGYTF
abundance: .; v_gene: TRBV14; d_gene: .; j_gene: TRBJ2-3; CDR3nt: TGTGCCAGCAGCCAACTGGCAAATACGCAGTATTTT; CDR3aa: CASSQLANTQYF
abundance: few; v_gene: TRBV7-8; d_gene: TRBD1; j_gene: TRBJ1-2; CDR3nt: TGTGCCAGCAGCTTTCACACCCGGGACAGGGGGCTCCCTGGCTACACCTTC; CDR3aa: CASSFHTRDRGLPGYTF
abundance: .; v_gene: TRBV19; d_gene: TRBD1; j_gene: TRBJ2-4; CDR3nt: TGTGCCAGTAGTCAGGAAGGGGGCCGAGGAGACATTCAGTACTTC; CDR3aa: CASSQEGGRGDIQYF
abundance: .; v_gene: TRBV6-5; d_gene: .; j_gene: TRBJ1-1; CDR3nt: TGTGCCAGCAGCTCTACGAGAGGGGAAGCTTTCTTT; CDR3aa: CASSSTRGEAFF
abundance: .; v_gene: TRBV18; d_gene: TRBD1; j_gene: TRBJ2-3; CDR3nt: TGTGCCAGCCGATCCGGGACAGGTACAGATACGCAGTATTTT; CDR3aa: CASRSGTGTDTQYF
abundance: .; v_gene: TRBV4-1; d_gene: TRBD1; j_gene: TRBJ1-1; CDR3nt: TGCGCCAGCAGCGTATCAGGGGGATGGAACACTGAAGCTTTCTTT; CDR3aa: CASSVSGGWNTEAFF
abundance: .; v_gene: TRBV5-1; d_gene: TRBD1; j_gene: TRBJ1-2; CDR3nt: TGCGCCAGCAAGGAGGGACAGCCTTATGGCTACACCTTC; CDR3aa: CASKEGQPYGYTF
abundance: .; v_gene: TRBV30; d_gene: TRBD1; j_gene: TRBJ2-1; CDR3nt: TGTGCCTGGCATATTGGACAGGGCTACAATGAGCAGTTCTTC; CDR3aa: CAWHIGQGYNEQFF
abundance: .; v_gene: TRBV28; d_gene: .; j_gene: TRBJ2-1; CDR3nt: TGTGCCAGCAGTTTTTCCGGGCGGGAAAATGAGCAGTTCTTC; CDR3aa: CASSFSGRENEQFF
abundance: medium-sized; v_gene: TRBV6-1; d_gene: .; j_gene: TRBJ1-5; CDR3nt: TGTGCCAGCAGTGCGCCTCAGGGGCATAGCAATCAGCCCCAGCATTTT; CDR3aa: CASSAPQGHSNQPQHF
abundance: .; v_gene: TRBV19; d_gene: .; j_gene: TRBJ1-5; CDR3nt: TGTGCCAGTAACTCGGGGGGCGGGGAAAAGCAGCCCCAGCATTTT; CDR3aa: CASNSGGGEKQPQHF
abundance: .; v_gene: TRBV4-1; d_gene: TRBD2; j_gene: TRBJ2-7; CDR3nt: TGCGCCAGCAGCCCGGGACTAGCGGGAGTATACTACGAGCAGTACTTC; CDR3aa: CASSPGLAGVYYEQYF
abundance: .; v_gene: TRBV29-1; d_gene: TRBD1; j_gene: TRBJ2-7; CDR3nt: TGCAGCGGGACAGGGGGCGATTCCTACGAGCAGTACTTC; CDR3aa: CSGTGGDSYEQYF
abundance: .; v_gene: TRBV15; d_gene: TRBD1; j_gene: TRBJ1-1; CDR3nt: TGTGCCACCAGCAGAGTGGGGGACAGGGGGCTTATGACCCCTGAAGCTTTCTTT; CDR3aa: CATSRVGDRGLMTPEAFF
abundance: .; v_gene: TRBV4-1; d_gene: TRBD1; j_gene: TRBJ1-2; CDR3nt: TGCGCCAGCAGCCCCCTGGGACAGGGAAACTATGGCTACACCTTC; CDR3aa: CASSPLGQGNYGYTF
abundance: .; v_gene: TRBV15; d_gene: TRBD1; j_gene: TRBJ2-7; CDR3nt: TGTGCCACCAGCCCCGGACAGGGGACCTCCTACGAGCAGTACTTC; CDR3aa: CATSPGQGTSYEQYF
abundance: .; v_gene: TRBV9; d_gene: .; j_gene: TRBJ2-7; CDR3nt: TGTGCCAGCAGCGTAGGGCAGGCCACCTACGAGCAGTACTTC; CDR3aa: CASSVGQATYEQYF
abundance: .; v_gene: TRBV6-5; d_gene: TRBD1; j_gene: TRBJ1-5; CDR3nt: TGTGCCAGCAGTAGGGACAGGGTTGCTCAGCCCCAGCATTTT; CDR3aa: CASSRDRVAQPQHF
abundance: .; v_gene: TRBV30; d_gene: .; j_gene: TRBJ1-5; CDR3nt: TGTGCCTGGAGTGTTCAGGGAAGGGGCCAGCCCCAGCATTTT; CDR3aa: CAWSVQGRGQPQHF
abundance: once; v_gene: TRBV5-1; d_gene: TRBD1; j_gene: TRBJ2-7; CDR3nt: TGCGCCAGCAGCTCCTCCGGGACAGGGTTCTCCTACGAGCAGTACTTC; CDR3aa: CASSSSGTGFSYEQYF
abundance: .; v_gene: TRBV15; d_gene: TRBD1; j_gene: TRBJ2-2; CDR3nt: TGTGCCACCAGCAAGGACAGGGGGTCGTCCGGGGAGCTGTTTTTT; CDR3aa: CATSKDRGSSGELFF
abundance: .; v_gene: TRBV27; d_gene: .; j_gene: TRBJ2-7; CDR3nt: TGTGCCAGCTGTGAGTGGCCGGGGGCCTACGAGCAGTACTTC; CDR3aa: CASCEWPGAYEQYF
abundance: few; v_gene: TRBV7-9; d_gene: .; j_gene: TRBJ2-7; CDR3nt: TGTGCCAGCAGCTCCACCAGGGCGTTGTTCGACGAGCAGTACTTC; CDR3aa: CASSSTRALFDEQYF
abundance: .; v_gene: TRBV5-1; d_gene: .; j_gene: TRBJ1-4; CDR3nt: TGCGCCAGCAGCTTCGGACAGTTTAATGAAAAACTGTTTTTT; CDR3aa: CASSFGQFNEKLFF
abundance: .; v_gene: TRBV7-2; d_gene: .; j_gene: TRBJ2-2; CDR3nt: TGTGCCAGCAGCTTAGTGGCAGGGGCCACCGGGGAGCTGTTTTTT; CDR3aa: CASSLVAGATGELFF
abundance: .; v_gene: TRBV27; d_gene: .; j_gene: TRBJ2-7; CDR3nt: .; CDR3aa: CASSFLAGRTYEQYF
abundance: .; v_gene: TRBV5-6; d_gene: .; j_gene: TRBJ1-2; CDR3nt: TGTGCCAGCAGAAGGACAGCACTCGGGGGGGGTTACACCTTC; CDR3aa: CASRRTALGGGYTF
abundance: .; v_gene: TRBV19; d_gene: TRBD2; j_gene: TRBJ2-3; CDR3nt: TGTGCCAGTAGGCGGACTAGCGGCCTCACAGATACGCAGTATTTT; CDR3aa: CASRRTSGLTDTQYF
abundance: .; v_gene: TRBV7-2; d_gene: TRBD1; j_gene: TRBJ1-4; CDR3nt: TGTGCCAGCAGCTTGGACAGGGCGACTAATGAAAAACTGTTTTTT; CDR3aa: CASSLDRATNEKLFF
abundance: once; v_gene: TRBV4-1; d_gene: TRBD2; j_gene: TRBJ2-2; CDR3nt: TGCGCCAGCAGCCTGGGACTAGCGGGGGGGGAGCTGTTTTTT; CDR3aa: CASSLGLAGGELFF
abundance: .; v_gene: TRBV28; d_gene: TRBD1; j_gene: TRBJ2-6; CDR3nt: TGTGCCAGCAGTTTCCGGGACAGGGGGAGGAGGGCCGGGGCCAACGTCCTGACTTTC; CDR3aa: CASSFRDRGRRAGANVLTF
abundance: .; v_gene: TRBV7-9; d_gene: TRBD2; j_gene: TRBJ2-3; CDR3nt: TGTTCCAGCAGCTGGGTGGGACTAGCGGAACGGGATACGCAGTATTTT; CDR3aa: CSSSWVGLAERDTQYF
abundance: .; v_gene: TRBV6-5; d_gene: TRBD2; j_gene: TRBJ2-3; CDR3nt: TGTGCCAGCAAGACTAGCGGAAGAGATACGCAGTATTTT; CDR3aa: CASKTSGRDTQYF
abundance: few; v_gene: TRBV5-1; d_gene: TRBD1; j_gene: TRBJ2-2; CDR3nt: TGCGCCAGCAGCCCGGACAGGCCCGGGGAGCTGTTTTTT; CDR3aa: CASSPDRPGELFF
abundance: .; v_gene: TRBV30; d_gene: TRBD1; j_gene: TRBJ2-7; CDR3nt: TGTGCCTGGATCGATTACAGGGGTTACGAGCAGTACTTC; CDR3aa: CAWIDYRGYEQYF
abundance: .; v_gene: TRBV19; d_gene: TRBD2; j_gene: TRBJ2-3; CDR3nt: TGTGCCAGTAGTATAGGGACTAGCGGGGGGCGGGATACGCAGTATTTT; CDR3aa: CASSIGTSGGRDTQYF
abundance: .; v_gene: TRBV7-3; d_gene: TRBD2; j_gene: TRBJ2-2; CDR3nt: TGTGCCAGCAGCTTAAACGGGCTCGGGGGGGACACCGGGGAGCTGTTTTTT; CDR3aa: CASSLNGLGGDTGELFF
abundance: .; v_gene: TRBV6-5; d_gene: TRBD2; j_gene: TRBJ2-3; CDR3nt: TGTGCCAGCAGTTTGGCGGGAGGGCCTTCCGATACGCAGTATTTT; CDR3aa: CASSLAGGPSDTQYF
abundance: once; v_gene: TRBV11-2; d_gene: TRBD2; j_gene: TRBJ2-3; CDR3nt: TGTGCCAGCAGCAAAACCGGGACTAGCGGGGGGGCCGAAAAGCAGTATTTT; CDR3aa: CASSKTGTSGGAEKQYF
abundance: .; v_gene: TRBV18; d_gene: .; j_gene: TRBJ1-3; CDR3nt: TGTGCCAGCTCACTTTACCGGGTTGACCGGGACACCATATATTTT; CDR3aa: CASSLYRVDRDTIYF
abundance: .; v_gene: TRBV7-9; d_gene: .; j_gene: TRBJ1-4; CDR3nt: TGTGCCAGCAGCTTACAGGCGTCCAATGAAAAACTGTTTTTT; CDR3aa: CASSLQASNEKLFF